Below, 26 T cell receptor beta chains from the same sample are listed, as sequenced in a study of shared clonotypes between healthy human individuals. Clones were read by immunoSEQ multiplex PCR, and TCRdb kept only the in-frame ones, dropping some. Of about 92,000 clones detected, 60% to 70% appear once; the ten largest clones hold approximately 46%. Sequencing used memory CD8+ T cells sorted from blood. Subset described: CD45RO+ cells pooled with CCR7-negative TemRA cells. These receptors were collected from a man in his thirties or forties in good health.

The chain combines TRBV18 with TRBJ1-2; no clear D. V was pared by 6 bases and J by 6 bases, with 14 bases between. Per the germline V gene, CDR1 is KGHSH and CDR2 is LQKENI. This CDR3 spans 13 amino acids. CDR3 sequence (DNA): TGTGCCAGCTCCCCCCGTAGTGGTGATGGCTACACCTTC. This sequence encodes CASSPRSGDGYTF.

This clone occurred a few times. This chain connects TRBV4-1 to TRBJ2-7, with 9 bases that match TRBD1. V trimming: 4 bases; J trimming: 1 base; junction bases outside the gene matches: 5. This CDR3 is built from 15 residues. Germline V gives CDR1 MGHRA, CDR2 YSYEKL. This chain's CDR3 is CASSPSGTGSYEQYF. In DNA, the CDR3 is TGCGCCAGCAGCCCTTCCGGGACAGGGTCCTACGAGCAGTACTTC.

This clone has only a few counts. The V gene is TRBV6-1, the J gene TRBJ2-3; D is possibly TRBD2 (5 bases). The CDR3 covers 15 residues. Trimming took 6 bases from V and 3 from J, leaving 16 bases between them. The germline V gene has CDR1 MNHNS and CDR2 SASEGT. The CDR3 here is CASSADPWETDTQYF. The CDR3 DNA sequence: TGTGCCAGCAGCGCCGACCCTTGGGAGACAGATACGCAGTATTTT.

This clone was recorded a few times. The chain joins TRBV10-1 to TRBJ2-7; 7 nucleotides agree with TRBD2. There are 13 residues in the CDR3. The V segment lost 3 bases and the J segment 3 bases; nucleotides outside the gene matches: 2. The germline CDR1 and CDR2 sequences are WNHNN and SYGVQD (reference sequence). Here the CDR3 reads CASSDSGGYEQYF. CDR3 coding DNA: TGCGCCAGCAGTGATTCGGGAGGCTACGAGCAGTACTTC.

This chain uses TRBV28 with TRBJ2-1; D uncertain. V was clipped by 2 bases and J by 6 bases, with 5 bases between them. Germline V gene sequence: CDR1 MDHEN, CDR2 SYDVKM. This CDR3 contains 12 residues. CDR3 DNA: TGTGCCAGCAGTTTACACCCCAATGAGCAGTTCTTC. This encodes CASSLHPNEQFF.

The gene calls are TRBV5-8 and TRBJ2-3, with TRBD2 as a possible D gene (6 bases). This CDR3 has 17 amino acids. V was clipped by 5 bases and J by 1 base, with 20 bases between them. The germline V gene has CDR1 SGHTS and CDR2 YDEGEE. The CDR3: CASSLSGWVAGTDTQYF. For the CDR3, the DNA is TGTGCCAGCAGTCTGAGCGGATGGGTAGCGGGCACAGATACGCAGTATTTT.

This clone was counted at least ten times. Other DNA sequences in the sample encode the same CDR3. This sequence joins TRBV2 and TRBJ2-3; 10 positions match TRBD1. This CDR3 comprises 15 residues. The ends lost 5 bases at V and 5 bases at J; junction bases unmatched: 7. Germline assignment: CDR1 SNHLY and CDR2 FYNNEI. The CDR3 region is CASSSRDRGRDTQYF. The CDR3 coding sequence is TGTGCCAGCAGTTCCCGGGACAGGGGAAGAGATACGCAGTATTTT.

This clone was seen a single time. DNA for the CDR3: TGTGCCAGCAGCGTAACGATGGGGAATGAGCAGTTCTTC. This gives the protein CASSVTMGNEQFF. The gene calls are TRBV28 and TRBJ2-1; D call uncertain. The CDR3 sequence is 13 residues long. Trimming cost V 6 bases and J 7 bases, with 13 bases left between them. CDR1 and CDR2 from the germline V gene are MDHEN and SYDVKM.

This rearrangement joins TRBV19 to TRBJ2-1; TRBD2 matches at 8 bases. The CDR3 is 14 residues long. The V gene's germline CDR1 is LNHDA and CDR2 SQIVND (reference sequence). V shed 4 bases, J shed 7 bases, and the junction held 6 bases outside the gene matches. CDR3 sequence: CASSTGGNRNEQFF. The CDR3 DNA sequence: TGTGCCAGTAGTACGGGAGGGAATAGAAATGAGCAGTTCTTC.

The V gene is TRBV15, the J gene TRBJ2-7; D call uncertain. In germline, CDR1 is LNHNV, CDR2 YYDKDF (reference sequence). Trimming took 1 base from V and 6 from J, leaving 13 bases between them. This CDR3 region has 14 residues. The CDR3 DNA reads as TGTGCCACCAGCAGAGTCGGAGAGCTAGGCGAGCAGTACTTC. Translating gives CATSRVGELGEQYF.

This clone has just a few counts. V and J are TRBV7-2 and TRBJ2-1; 12 nucleotides match TRBD2. The V gene's germline CDR1 is SGHTA and CDR2 FQGNSA. Losses at the gene ends were 4 bases for V and 9 bases for J; bases not matched to a gene: 7. CDR3 size: 15 residues. Here the CDR3 DNA reads TGTGCCAGCAGCTCACGACTAGCGGGAGAGGGTGAGCAGTTCTTC. Its translation is CASSSRLAGEGEQFF.

The CDR3 nucleotides are TGTGCCTGGGACAGGTATCAGGATGGCTACACCTTC. It translates to CAWDRYQDGYTF. The chain uses TRBV30 and TRBJ1-2; a weak D match, TRBD1 (6 bases). The CDR3 has 12 amino acids. V shed 5 bases and J shed 6 bases, with 13 bases lying between them. The germline gives CDR1 GTSNPN, CDR2 SVGIG (reference sequence).

V is TRBV7-6 and J is TRBJ1-4, with no clear D. CDR3 size: 11 residues. CDR1 is SGHVS and CDR2 is FNYEAQ in the germline V gene. The germline V and J ends were trimmed by 6 bases and 5 bases, with 4 bases remaining between them. For the CDR3, the DNA is TGTGCCAGCAGGGGAAATGAAAAACTGTTTTTT. Protein: CASRGNEKLFF.

V is TRBV27 and J is TRBJ1-2; tentatively, D is TRBD1 (5 bases). In germline, CDR1 is MNHEY, CDR2 SMNVEV (reference sequence). Trimming stripped 3 bases from V and 8 bases from J, with 19 bases between. This CDR3 comprises 15 residues. In DNA, the CDR3 is TGTGCCAGCAGTTTTCAGGATCTATCAAAGGGGGGCTACACCTTC. It yields the protein CASSFQDLSKGGYTF.

The chain employs TRBV4-3 and TRBJ2-2; D is ambiguous. CDR3 length: 16 amino acids. V was clipped by 0 bases and J by 4 bases, with 12 bases between them. Germline V gives CDR1 LGHNA, CDR2 YSLEER. The CDR3 coding sequence is TGCGCCAGCAGCCAAGAAATGTCGGACCCCACCGGGGAGCTGTTTTTT. Amino acid sequence: CASSQEMSDPTGELFF.

A single count supports this clone. The genes are TRBV11-2 and TRBJ2-5; 9 bases map to TRBD2. Germline CDR1 and CDR2: SGHAT and FQNNGV. J was trimmed by 2 bases and V by 7 bases; bases with no gene match: 17. The CDR3 is 18 amino acids. CDR3 in DNA: TGTGCCAGCAAGAGTGGGGTTCGCGGGAGGGGAGGACAAGAGACCCAGTACTTC. Translation: CASKSGVRGRGGQETQYF. Looking up the rest from reference TRBV11-2 and TRBJ2-5 gives the full variable domain: EAGVAQSPRYKIIEKRQSVAFWCNPISGHATLYWYQQILGQGPKLLIQFQNNGVVDDSQLPKDRFSAERLKGVDSTLKIQPAKLEDSAVYLCASKSGVRGRGGQETQYFGPGTRLLVL.

In this sample, this clone turned up a few times. The chain uses TRBV2 and TRBJ2-7; no firm D call. V lost 2 bases to trimming and J lost 0 bases, with 8 bases between them. The germline V gene encodes CDR1 SNHLY and CDR2 FYNNEI. The CDR3 consists of 14 residues. CDR3 nucleotide sequence: TGTGCCAGCAGTGAACCCAGGTTCTCCTACGAGCAGTACTTC. This gives the protein CASSEPRFSYEQYF.

To note about this clone: Just one base apart from a much larger clone, this may be a read error. The same CDR3 is also encoded by other DNA sequences in this sample. The V call is TRBV28, the J call TRBJ2-7; possible D gene TRBD1, 6 bases. The CDR3 covers 13 residues. The ends were cut back, 6 bases at V and 3 bases at J, with 12 bases in the middle. Germline CDR1 and CDR2: MDHEN and SYDVKM. The CDR3: CASRPGHFYEQYF. CDR3 bases: TGTGCCAGCAGGCCGGGACACTTCTACGAGCAGTACTTC.

This clone was observed a single time. The chain recombines TRBV5-1 with TRBJ2-1; possible D gene TRBD2, 5 bases. The V gene lost 4 bases and the J gene lost 7 bases, with 9 bases spanning the gap. This CDR3 contains 12 residues. The germline gives CDR1 SGHRS, CDR2 YFSETQ. The CDR3 DNA sequence: TGCGCCAGCAGCGACGAGCGGAATGAGCAGTTCTTC. This translates into CASSDERNEQFF.

About this clone: This clone may be a read error of a much larger clone one base away. The chain joins TRBV19 to TRBJ1-1; 11 nucleotides match TRBD1. The V gene's germline CDR1 is LNHDA and CDR2 SQIVND (reference sequence). This CDR3 comprises 16 residues. The CDR3 DNA sequence: TGTGCCGGTAGTGCCTGGGACAGGGGGACCAACACTGAAGCTTTCTTT. This translates into CAGSAWDRGTNTEAFF.

The gene calls are TRBV5-1 and TRBJ2-7; D call uncertain. Germline V gene data show CDR1 as SGHRS and CDR2 as YFSETQ. The CDR3 is 14 amino acids. V lost 2 bases to trimming and J lost 0 bases, with 9 bases between them. The CDR3 DNA reads TGCGCCAGCAGCTTTTCCGACGGCTCCTACGAGCAGTACTTC. Protein: CASSFSDGSYEQYF.

This chain links TRBV7-9 with TRBJ2-2; 14 bases map to TRBD2. Losses at the gene ends were 4 bases for V and 6 bases for J; bases not matched to a gene: 7. Germline CDR1 is SEHNR and CDR2 is FQNEAQ (reference sequence). CDR3 length: 17 residues. The CDR3 spells CASSSTTSGRASGELFF. The CDR3 nucleotides read TGTGCCAGCAGCTCAACGACTAGCGGGAGGGCCTCCGGGGAGCTGTTTTTT. Together with reference TRBV7-9 and TRBJ2-2, the CDR3 gives the full variable domain: DTGVSQNPRHKITKRGQNVTFRCDPISEHNRLYWYRQTLGQGPEFLTYFQNEAQLEKSRLLSDRFSAERPKGSFSTLEIQRTEQGDSAMYLCASSSTTSGRASGELFFGEGSRLTVL.

The chain uses TRBV2 and TRBJ2-3, with a weak D call TRBD2 (5 bases). There are 17 residues in the CDR3. Germline CDR1 is SNHLY and CDR2 is FYNNEI. The V end lost 1 base, the J end lost 1 base, and 15 bases lay between the germline ends. DNA of the CDR3: TGTGCCAGCAGTGAAGGGGTAGTGGTGAGGGGCACAGATACGCAGTATTTT. It codes for CASSEGVVVRGTDTQYF.

The V call is TRBV7-9, the J call TRBJ1-1; the D is unclear. The CDR3 has 14 amino acids. Trimming left V 5 bases short and J 4 bases short, with 14 bases between. Per germline, CDR1 SEHNR and CDR2 FQNEAQ (reference sequence). The CDR3 sequence: CASSLTLGGTEAFF. DNA for the CDR3: TGTGCCAGCAGCCTGACCCTGGGTGGCACTGAAGCTTTCTTT. Full variable domain (missing parts from reference TRBV7-9 and TRBJ1-1): DTGVSQNPRHKITKRGQNVTFRCDPISEHNRLYWYRQTLGQGPEFLTYFQNEAQLEKSRLLSDRFSAERPKGSFSTLEIQRTEQGDSAMYLCASSLTLGGTEAFFGQGTRLTVV.

The V call is TRBV5-3, the J call TRBJ2-5; D perhaps matches TRBD2 (6 bases). TRBV5-3 is noted as an ORF with a role that remains uncertain. Trimming removed 10 bases at V and 3 bases at J, with 25 bases between. The CDR3 has 16 amino acids. CDR3 DNA sequence: TGTGCCCGAGTGGGGAGGAAGACGATTTTGAAAGAGACCCAGTACTTC. It translates to CARVGRKTILKETQYF.

The chain is built from TRBV28 and TRBJ2-1; TRBD2 agrees at 7 bases. The CDR3 is 12 residues long. From germline, CDR1 is MDHEN and CDR2 SYDVKM. J was trimmed by 4 bases and V by 8 bases; bases with no gene match: 2. The DNA for the CDR3 is TGTGCCAGCCGCGGGGGTTACAATGAGCAGTTCTTC. This encodes CASRGGYNEQFF.